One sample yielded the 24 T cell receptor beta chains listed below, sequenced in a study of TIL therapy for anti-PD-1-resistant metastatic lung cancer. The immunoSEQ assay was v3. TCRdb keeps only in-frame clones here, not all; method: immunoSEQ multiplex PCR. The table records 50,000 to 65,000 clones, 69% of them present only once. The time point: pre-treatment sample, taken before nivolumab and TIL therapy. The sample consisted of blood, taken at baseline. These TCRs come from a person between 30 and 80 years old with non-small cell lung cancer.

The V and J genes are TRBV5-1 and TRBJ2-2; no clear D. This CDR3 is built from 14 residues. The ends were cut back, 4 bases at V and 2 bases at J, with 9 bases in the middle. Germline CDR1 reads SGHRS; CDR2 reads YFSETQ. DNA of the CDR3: TGCGCCAGCAGCGGGCTGGTAAACACCGGGGAGCTGTTTTTT. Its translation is CASSGLVNTGELFF.

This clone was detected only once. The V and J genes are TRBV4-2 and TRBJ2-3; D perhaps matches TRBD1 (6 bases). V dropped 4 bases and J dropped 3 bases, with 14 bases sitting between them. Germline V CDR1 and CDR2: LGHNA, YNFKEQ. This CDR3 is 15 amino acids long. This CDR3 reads CASSPAQGWTDTQYF. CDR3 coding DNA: TGTGCCAGCAGCCCAGCACAGGGCTGGACAGATACGCAGTATTTT.

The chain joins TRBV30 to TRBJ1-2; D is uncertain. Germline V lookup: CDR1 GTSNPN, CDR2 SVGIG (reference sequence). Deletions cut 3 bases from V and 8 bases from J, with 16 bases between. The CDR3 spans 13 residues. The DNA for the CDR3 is TGTGCCTGGAGCCTGGCTACCAGCGGCGGCTACACCTTC. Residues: CAWSLATSGGYTF.

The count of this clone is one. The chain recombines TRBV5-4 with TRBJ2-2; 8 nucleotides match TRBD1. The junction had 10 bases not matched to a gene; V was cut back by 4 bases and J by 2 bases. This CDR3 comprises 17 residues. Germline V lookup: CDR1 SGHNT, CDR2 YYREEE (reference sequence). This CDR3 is CASSPPGQATNTGELFF. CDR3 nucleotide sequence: TGTGCCAGCAGCCCACCGGGACAGGCAACCAACACCGGGGAGCTGTTTTTT.

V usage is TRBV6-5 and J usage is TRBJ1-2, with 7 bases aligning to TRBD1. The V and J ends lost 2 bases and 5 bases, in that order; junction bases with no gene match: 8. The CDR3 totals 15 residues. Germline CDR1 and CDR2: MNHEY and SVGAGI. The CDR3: CASSYGAQGVYGYTF. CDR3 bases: TGTGCCAGCAGTTACGGGGCTCAGGGGGTTTATGGCTACACCTTC.

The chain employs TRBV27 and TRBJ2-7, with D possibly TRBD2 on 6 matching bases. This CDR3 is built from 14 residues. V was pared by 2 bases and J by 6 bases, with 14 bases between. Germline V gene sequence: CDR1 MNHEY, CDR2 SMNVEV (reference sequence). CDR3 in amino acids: CASSLRGLAGEQYF. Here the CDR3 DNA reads TGTGCCAGCAGTTTACGGGGGTTGGCAGGCGAGCAGTACTTC.

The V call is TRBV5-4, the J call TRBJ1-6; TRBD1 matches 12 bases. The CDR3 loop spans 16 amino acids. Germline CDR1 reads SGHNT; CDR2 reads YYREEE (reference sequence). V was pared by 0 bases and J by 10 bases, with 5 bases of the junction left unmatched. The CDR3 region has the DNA TGTGCCAGCAGCTTGGGGACGGGACAGGGGGCCTCACCCCTCCACTTT. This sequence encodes CASSLGTGQGASPLHF.

The CDR3 protein is CSVQGAGDTEAFF. Written as DNA, the CDR3 is TGCAGCGTCCAGGGGGCTGGAGACACTGAAGCTTTCTTT. The J gene is TRBJ1-1, the V gene TRBV29-1; 8 nucleotides agree with TRBD1. Germline loops: CDR1 SQVTM, CDR2 ANQGSEA. The CDR3 is 13 residues long. The trim removed 6 bases at V and 3 bases at J, leaving 6 bases unmatched.

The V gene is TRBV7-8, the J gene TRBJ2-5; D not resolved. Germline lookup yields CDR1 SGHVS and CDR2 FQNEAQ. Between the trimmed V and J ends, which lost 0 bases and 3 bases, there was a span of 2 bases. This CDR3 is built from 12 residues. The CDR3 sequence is CASSLAEETQYF. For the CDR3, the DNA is TGTGCCAGCAGCTTAGCGGAAGAGACCCAGTACTTC. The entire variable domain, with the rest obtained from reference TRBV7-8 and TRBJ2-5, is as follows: GAGVSQSPRYKVAKRGQDVALRCDPISGHVSLFWYQQALGQGPEFLTYFQNEAQLDKSGLPSDRFFAERPEGSVSTLKIQRTQQEDSAVYLCASSLAEETQYFGPGTRLLVL.

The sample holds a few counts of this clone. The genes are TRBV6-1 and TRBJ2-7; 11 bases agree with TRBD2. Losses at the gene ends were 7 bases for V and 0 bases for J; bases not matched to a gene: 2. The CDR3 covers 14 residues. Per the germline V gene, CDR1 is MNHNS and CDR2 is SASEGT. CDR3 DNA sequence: TGTGCCAGCATGGGGACTAGCGGCTCCTACGAGCAGTACTTC. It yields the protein CASMGTSGSYEQYF.

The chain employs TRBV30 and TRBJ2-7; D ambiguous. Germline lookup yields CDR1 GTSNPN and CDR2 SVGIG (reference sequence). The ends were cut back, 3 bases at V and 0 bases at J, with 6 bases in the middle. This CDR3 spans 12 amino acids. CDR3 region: CAWSRRSYEQYF. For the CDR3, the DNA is TGTGCCTGGAGCAGGCGCTCCTACGAGCAGTACTTC.

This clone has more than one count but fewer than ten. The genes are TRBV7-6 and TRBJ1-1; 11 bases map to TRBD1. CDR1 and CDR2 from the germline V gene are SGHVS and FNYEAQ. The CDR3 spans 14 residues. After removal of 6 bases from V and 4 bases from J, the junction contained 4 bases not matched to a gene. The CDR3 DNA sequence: TGTGCCAGCAGACTCGGGACAGGGGGCACTGAAGCTTTCTTT. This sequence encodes CASRLGTGGTEAFF.

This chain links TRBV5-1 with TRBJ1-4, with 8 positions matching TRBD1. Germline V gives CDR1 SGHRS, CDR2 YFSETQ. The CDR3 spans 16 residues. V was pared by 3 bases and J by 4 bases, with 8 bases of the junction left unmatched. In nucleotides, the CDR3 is TGCGCCAGCAGCTCCGGGACAGGTACACATAATGAAAAACTGTTTTTT. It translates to CASSSGTGTHNEKLFF.

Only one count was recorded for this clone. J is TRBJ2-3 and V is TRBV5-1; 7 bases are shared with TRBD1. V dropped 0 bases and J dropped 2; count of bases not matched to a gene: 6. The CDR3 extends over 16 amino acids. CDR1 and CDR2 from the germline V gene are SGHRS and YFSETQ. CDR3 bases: TGCGCCAGCAGCTTGGCAGGGGGAGCAATCACAGATACGCAGTATTTT. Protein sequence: CASSLAGGAITDTQYF.

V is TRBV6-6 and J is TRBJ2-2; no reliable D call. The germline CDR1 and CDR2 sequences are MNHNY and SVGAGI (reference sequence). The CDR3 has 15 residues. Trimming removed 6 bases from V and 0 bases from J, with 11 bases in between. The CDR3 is CASSDGLTNTGELFF. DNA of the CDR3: TGTGCCAGCAGCGACGGCCTTACGAACACCGGGGAGCTGTTTTTT.

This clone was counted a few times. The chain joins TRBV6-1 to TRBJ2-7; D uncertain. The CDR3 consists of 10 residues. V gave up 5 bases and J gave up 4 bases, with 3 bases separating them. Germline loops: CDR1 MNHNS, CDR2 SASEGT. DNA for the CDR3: TGTGCCAGCAGTAAGTACGAGCAGTACTTC. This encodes CASSKYEQYF.

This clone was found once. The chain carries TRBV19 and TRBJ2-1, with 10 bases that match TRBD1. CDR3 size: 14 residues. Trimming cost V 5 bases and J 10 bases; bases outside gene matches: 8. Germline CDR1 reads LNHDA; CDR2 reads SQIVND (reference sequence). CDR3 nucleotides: TGTGCCAGTAGTTTGGGACAGGGGATTGGCGAGCAGTTCTTC. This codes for CASSLGQGIGEQFF.

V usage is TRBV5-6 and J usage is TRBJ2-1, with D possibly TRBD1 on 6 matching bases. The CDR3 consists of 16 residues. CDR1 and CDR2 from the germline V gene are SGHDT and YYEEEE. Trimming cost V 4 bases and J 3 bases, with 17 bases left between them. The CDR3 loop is CASSPLQGWGYNEQFF. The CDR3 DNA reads TGTGCCAGCAGCCCATTACAGGGTTGGGGCTACAATGAGCAGTTCTTC.

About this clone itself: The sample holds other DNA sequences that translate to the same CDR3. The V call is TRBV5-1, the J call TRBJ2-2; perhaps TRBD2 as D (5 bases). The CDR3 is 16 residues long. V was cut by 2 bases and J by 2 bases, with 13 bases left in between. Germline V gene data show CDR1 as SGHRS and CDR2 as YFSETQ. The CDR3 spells CASSLELGSNTGELFF. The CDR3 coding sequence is TGCGCCAGCAGCTTAGAATTAGGGAGTAACACCGGGGAGCTGTTTTTT.

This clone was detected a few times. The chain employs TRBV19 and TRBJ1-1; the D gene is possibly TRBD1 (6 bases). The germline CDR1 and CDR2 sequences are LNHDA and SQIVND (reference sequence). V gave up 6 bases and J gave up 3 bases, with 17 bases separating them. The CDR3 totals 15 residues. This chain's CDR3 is CASRPPQGGYTEAFF. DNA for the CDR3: TGTGCCAGTAGACCCCCACAGGGTGGGTACACTGAAGCTTTCTTT.

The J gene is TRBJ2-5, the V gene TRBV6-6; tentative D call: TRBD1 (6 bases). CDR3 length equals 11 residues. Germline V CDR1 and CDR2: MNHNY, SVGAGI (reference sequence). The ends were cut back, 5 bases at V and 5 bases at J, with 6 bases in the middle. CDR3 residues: CASSTGETQYF. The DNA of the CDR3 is TGTGCCAGCAGTACAGGGGAGACCCAGTACTTC.

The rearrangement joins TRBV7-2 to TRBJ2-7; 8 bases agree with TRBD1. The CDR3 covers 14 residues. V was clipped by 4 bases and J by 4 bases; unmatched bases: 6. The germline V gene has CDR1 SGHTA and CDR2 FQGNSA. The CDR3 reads CASSSWTGLYEQYF. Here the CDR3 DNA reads TGTGCCAGCAGCTCATGGACAGGGTTATACGAGCAGTACTTC.

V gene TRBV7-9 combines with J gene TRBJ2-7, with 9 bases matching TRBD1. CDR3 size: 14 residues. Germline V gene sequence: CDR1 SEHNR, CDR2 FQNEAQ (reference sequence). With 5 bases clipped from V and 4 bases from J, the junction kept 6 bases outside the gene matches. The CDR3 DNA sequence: TGTGCCAGCAGCGGGCGGGACAGGGTTTACGAGCAGTACTTC. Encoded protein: CASSGRDRVYEQYF. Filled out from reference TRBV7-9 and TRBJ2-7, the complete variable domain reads DTGVSQNPRHKITKRGQNVTFRCDPISEHNRLYWYRQTLGQGPEFLTYFQNEAQLEKSRLLSDRFSAERPKGSFSTLEIQRTEQGDSAMYLCASSGRDRVYEQYFGPGTRLTVT.

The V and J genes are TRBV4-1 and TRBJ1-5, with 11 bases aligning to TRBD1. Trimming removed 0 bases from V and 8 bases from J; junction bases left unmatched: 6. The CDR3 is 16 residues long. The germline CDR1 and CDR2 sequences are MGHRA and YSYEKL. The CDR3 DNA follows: TGCGCCAGCAGCCAAGAAGGGACAGGGGGTGGTGAGCCCCAGCATTTT. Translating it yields CASSQEGTGGGEPQHF.